Listed below are T cell receptor beta chains from one sample, sequenced in a study of blood T cell repertoires in COVID-19. The repertoire was sequenced with immunoSEQ multiplex PCR; TCRdb's copy has only in-frame clones and lacks some. The data show about 120,000 clones, with 60% to 85% seen just once and about 2% held by the top ten. Sequencing used peripheral blood. The origin of the receptors is a man aged 70-80 years with acute or convalescent COVID-19. Both conserved end residues are part of each CDR3. The order of the fields is D gene, J gene, clone size, V gene, CDR3 DNA, CDR3 protein. D genes are given only for firm matches. The size of a clone is reported for some rows only, either as once, few or many, or as a class for expanded clones.

TRBD1 TRBJ2-1 - TRBV5-1 TGCGCCAGCAGCCCGACAGGGGGTGGCTACAATGAGCAGTTCTTC CASSPTGGGYNEQFF
TRBD1 TRBJ1-1 - TRBV4-3 TGCGCCAGCAGCCAAGTCGCACAGGGGTTCACTGAAGCTTTCTTT CASSQVAQGFTEAFF
- TRBJ2-7 - TRBV15 TGTGCCACGCGGGACTCCTACGAGCAGTACTTC CATRDSYEQYF
- TRBJ1-2 - TRBV6-5 TGTGCCAGCAGTTACTCTACTGGCAGGGCCGACTATGGCTACACCTTC CASSYSTGRADYGYTF
- TRBJ1-1 few TRBV7-9 TGTGCCAGCAGCCCGGAGACTGAAGCTTTCTTT CASSPETEAFF
- TRBJ2-3 - TRBV13 TGTGCCAGCAGATACTCTAGCACAGATACGCAGTATTTT CASRYSSTDTQYF
- TRBJ2-3 - TRBV9 TGTGCCAGCAGTGGCGGGGCCTTCACAGATACGCAGTATTTT CASSGGAFTDTQYF
TRBD1 TRBJ2-7 - TRBV14 TGTGCCAGCAGCCAAGCCCTGACAGGGGTGTACGAGCAGTACTTC CASSQALTGVYEQYF
TRBD2 TRBJ2-7 few TRBV19 TGTGCCAGTAGTCCGCGGGAGGCAGGCTACTCCTACGAGCAGTACTTC CASSPREAGYSYEQYF
TRBD2 TRBJ2-1 few TRBV11-3 TGTGCCAGCAGCTTGGGAGCGGGGGGCAGCTACAATGAGCAGTTCTTC CASSLGAGGSYNEQFF
TRBD1 TRBJ1-3 - TRBV6-5 TGTGCCAGCAGTTACATCGGACAGGGACCCATATATTTT CASSYIGQGPIYF
TRBD1 TRBJ2-7 - TRBV10-3 TGTGCCATCAGTAGCTCCGGGACAGCCGTTTCCGAGCAGTACTTC CAISSSGTAVSEQYF
- TRBJ1-2 - TRBV5-1 TGCGCCAGCAGCTTGGAAGCGGGAGTCGACTATGGCTACACCTTC CASSLEAGVDYGYTF
- TRBJ2-5 - TRBV19 TGTGCCAGTAGTATTTTAGCGGAGCAAGAGACCCAGTACTTC CASSILAEQETQYF
TRBD1 TRBJ1-2 - TRBV6-4 TGTGCCAGCAGTGAGGAGGCTATAGGGGGACAGGACGTTTATGGCTACACCTTC CASSEEAIGGQDVYGYTF
- TRBJ1-5 - TRBV18 TGTGCCAGCTCACTATCGAGCATCAATAGCAATCAGCCCCAGCATTTT CASSLSSINSNQPQHF
- TRBJ1-6 - TRBV19 TGTGCCAGTAGTAAAAGACAGCAGAATTCACCCCTCCACTTT CASSKRQQNSPLHF
- TRBJ1-5 few TRBV9 TGTGCCAGCAGCGTAGGAGGCAGTAACGGGCCCCAGCATTTT CASSVGGSNGPQHF
- TRBJ1-2 - TRBV6-5 TGTGCCAGCAGTAGGGGGGGCGGGGCCGGCGGCTACACCTTC CASSRGGGAGGYTF
TRBD2 TRBJ2-3 - TRBV9 TGTGCCAGCAGCGTAGTAGCAGCGGGGGGGACAGATACGCAGTATTTT CASSVVAAGGTDTQYF
- TRBJ1-1 few TRBV5-6 TGTGCCAGCAATCAGGTAATGAACACTGAAGCTTTCTTT CASNQVMNTEAFF
- TRBJ1-2 - TRBV6-5 TGTGCCAGCACCTCAGGGTCCGTTGGCTACACCTTC CASTSGSVGYTF
TRBD1 TRBJ2-7 once TRBV30 TGTGCCTGGAGTAAGGGGACAGCAACCTACGAGCAGTACTTC CAWSKGTATYEQYF
- TRBJ2-6 - TRBV18 TGTGCCAGCTCACCAGTCCCTGCGGGGGCCAACGTCCTGACTTTC CASSPVPAGANVLTF
TRBD2 TRBJ2-3 - TRBV23-1 TGCGCCAGCAGTCAAAGGACTAGCGGGAGCGCAGGCACAGATACGCAGTATTTT CASSQRTSGSAGTDTQYF
TRBD1 TRBJ2-6 many TRBV5-4 TGTGCCAGCAGCCGGATGACAGGGGGGGCCAACGTCCTGACTTTC CASSRMTGGANVLTF
- TRBJ1-1 once TRBV19 TGTGCCAGTAGTATGCAGGGGACGAACACTGAAGCTTTCTTT CASSMQGTNTEAFF
- TRBJ1-2 - TRBV9 TGTGCCAGCAGCGCCGGGACAAACTATGGCTACACCTTC CASSAGTNYGYTF
- TRBJ1-1 - TRBV19 TGTGCCAGTAAGGCTGGAGGCATTTCGAACACTGAAGCTTTCTTT CASKAGGISNTEAFF
- TRBJ2-2 once TRBV7-3 TGTGCCAGCAGCCCAGTGAGGGACGGGGAGCTGTTTTTT CASSPVRDGELFF
TRBD1 TRBJ2-5 - TRBV19 TGTGCCAGTAGCCTAGAGGGGGCGCAGGCGACCCAGTACTTC CASSLEGAQATQYF
- TRBJ1-5 - TRBV7-2 TGTGCCAGCAGCTTATTAACAGGGTCAGGTCAGCCCCAGCATTTT CASSLLTGSGQPQHF